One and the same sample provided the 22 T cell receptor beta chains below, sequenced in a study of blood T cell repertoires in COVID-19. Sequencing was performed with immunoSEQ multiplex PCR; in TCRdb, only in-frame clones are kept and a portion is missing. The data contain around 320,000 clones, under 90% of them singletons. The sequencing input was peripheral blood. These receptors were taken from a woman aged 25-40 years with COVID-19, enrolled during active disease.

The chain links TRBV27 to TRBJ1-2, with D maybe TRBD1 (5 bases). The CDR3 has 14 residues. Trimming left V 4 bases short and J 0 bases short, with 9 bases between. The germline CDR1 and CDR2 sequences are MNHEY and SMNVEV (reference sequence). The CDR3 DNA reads TGTGCCAGCAGTTCCAGGGATACTAACTATGGCTACACCTTC. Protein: CASSSRDTNYGYTF.

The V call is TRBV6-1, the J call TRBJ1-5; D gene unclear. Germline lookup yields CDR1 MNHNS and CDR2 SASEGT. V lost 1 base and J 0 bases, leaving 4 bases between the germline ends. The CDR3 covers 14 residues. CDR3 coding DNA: TGTGCCAGCAGTGAAGATTATAGCAATCAGCCCCAGCATTTT. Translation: CASSEDYSNQPQHF.

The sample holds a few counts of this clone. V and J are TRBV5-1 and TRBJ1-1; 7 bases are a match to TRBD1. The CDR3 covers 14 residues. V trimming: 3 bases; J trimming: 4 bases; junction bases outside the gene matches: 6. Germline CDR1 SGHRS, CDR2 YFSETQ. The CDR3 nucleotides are TGCGCCAGCAGCTCATACGGGACAGCCACTGAAGCTTTCTTT. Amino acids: CASSSYGTATEAFF.

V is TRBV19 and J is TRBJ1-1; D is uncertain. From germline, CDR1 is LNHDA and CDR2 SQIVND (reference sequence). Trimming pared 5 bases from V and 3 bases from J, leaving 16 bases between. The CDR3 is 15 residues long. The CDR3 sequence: CASSYSSLVHTEAFF. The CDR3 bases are TGTGCCAGTAGTTACTCATCGTTAGTGCACACTGAAGCTTTCTTT. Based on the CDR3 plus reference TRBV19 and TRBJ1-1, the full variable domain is DGGITQSPKYLFRKEGQNVTLSCEQNLNHDAMYWYRQDPGQGLRLIYYSQIVNDFQKGDIAEGYSVSREKKESFPLTVTSAQKNPTAFYLCASSYSSLVHTEAFFGQGTRLTVV.

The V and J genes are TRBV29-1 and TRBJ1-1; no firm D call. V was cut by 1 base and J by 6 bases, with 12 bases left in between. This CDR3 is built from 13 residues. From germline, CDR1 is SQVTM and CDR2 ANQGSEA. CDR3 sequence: CSVEGALLPEAFF. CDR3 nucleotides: TGCAGCGTTGAAGGGGCCCTTTTACCTGAAGCTTTCTTT. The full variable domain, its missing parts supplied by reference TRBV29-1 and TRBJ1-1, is SAVISQKPSRDICQRGTSLTIQCQVDSQVTMMFWYRQQPGQSLTLIATANQGSEATYESGFVIDKFPISRPNLTFSTLTVSNMSPEDSSIYLCSVEGALLPEAFFGQGTRLTVV.

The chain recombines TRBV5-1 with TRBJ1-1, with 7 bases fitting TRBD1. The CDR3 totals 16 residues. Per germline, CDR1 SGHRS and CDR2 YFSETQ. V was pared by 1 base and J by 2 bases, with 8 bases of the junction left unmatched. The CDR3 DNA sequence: TGCGCCAGCAGCTTGCGGTCAGGGGGAGGAAACACTGAAGCTTTCTTT. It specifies CASSLRSGGGNTEAFF.

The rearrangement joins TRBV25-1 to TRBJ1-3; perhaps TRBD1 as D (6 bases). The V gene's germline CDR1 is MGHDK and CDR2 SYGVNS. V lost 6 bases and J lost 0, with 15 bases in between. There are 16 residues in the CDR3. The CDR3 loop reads CASRGGQGISGNTIYF. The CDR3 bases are TGTGCCAGCAGAGGGGGACAAGGGATCTCTGGAAACACCATATATTTT.

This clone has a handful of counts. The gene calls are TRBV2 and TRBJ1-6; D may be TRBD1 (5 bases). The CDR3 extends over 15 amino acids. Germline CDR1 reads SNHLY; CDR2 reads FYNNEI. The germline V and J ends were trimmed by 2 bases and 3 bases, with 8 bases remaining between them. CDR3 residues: CASSERGSYNSPLHF. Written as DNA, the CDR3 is TGTGCCAGCAGTGAAAGGGGCAGCTATAATTCACCCCTCCACTTT.

As DNA, the CDR3 is TGTGCCAGCAGCTTAAGGGAGGAGGGTCCGACTAATGAAAAACTGTTTTTT. This sequence encodes CASSLREEGPTNEKLFF. The rearrangement links TRBV11-3 to TRBJ1-4, with no clear D. V was cut by 2 bases and J by 2 bases, with 15 bases left in between. This CDR3 contains 17 residues. Per germline, CDR1 SGHNT and CDR2 YENEEA.

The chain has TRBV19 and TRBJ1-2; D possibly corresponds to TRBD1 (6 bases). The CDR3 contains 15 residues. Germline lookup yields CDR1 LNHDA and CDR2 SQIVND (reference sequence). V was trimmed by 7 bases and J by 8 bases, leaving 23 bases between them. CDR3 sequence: CASKEYGRGAAGYTF. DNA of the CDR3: TGTGCCAGTAAAGAATATGGCAGGGGCGCTGCAGGCTACACCTTC.

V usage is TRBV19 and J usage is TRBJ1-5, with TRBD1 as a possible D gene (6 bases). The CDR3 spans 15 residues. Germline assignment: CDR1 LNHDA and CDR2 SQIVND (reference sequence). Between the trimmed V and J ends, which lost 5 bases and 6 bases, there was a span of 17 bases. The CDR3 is CASSPAQGLGQPQHF. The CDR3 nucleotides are TGTGCCAGTAGTCCGGCGCAGGGGTTGGGTCAGCCCCAGCATTTT. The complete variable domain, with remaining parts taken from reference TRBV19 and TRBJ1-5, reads DGGITQSPKYLFRKEGQNVTLSCEQNLNHDAMYWYRQDPGQGLRLIYYSQIVNDFQKGDIAEGYSVSREKKESFPLTVTSAQKNPTAFYLCASSPAQGLGQPQHFGDGTRLSIL.

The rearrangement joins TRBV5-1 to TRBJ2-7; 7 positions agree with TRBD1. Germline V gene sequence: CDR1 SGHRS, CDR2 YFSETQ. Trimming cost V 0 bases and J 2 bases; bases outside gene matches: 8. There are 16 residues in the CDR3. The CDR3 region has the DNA TGCGCCAGCAGCTTGGTTGTAGGGGGCCGAGCCTACGAGCAGTACTTC. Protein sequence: CASSLVVGGRAYEQYF.

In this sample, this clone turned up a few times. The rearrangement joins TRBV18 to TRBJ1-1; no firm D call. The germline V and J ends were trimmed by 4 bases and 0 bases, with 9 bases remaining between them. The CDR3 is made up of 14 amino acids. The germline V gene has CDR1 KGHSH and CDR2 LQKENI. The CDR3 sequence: CASSLTGMNTEAFF. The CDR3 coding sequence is TGTGCCAGCTCACTTACGGGGATGAACACTGAAGCTTTCTTT.

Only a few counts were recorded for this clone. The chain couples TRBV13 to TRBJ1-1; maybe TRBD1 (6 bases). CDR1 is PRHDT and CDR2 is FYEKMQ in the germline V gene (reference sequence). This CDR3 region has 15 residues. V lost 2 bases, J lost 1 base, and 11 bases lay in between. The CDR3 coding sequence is TGTGCCAGCAGCTTACACCAGGACAGGAACACTGAAGCTTTCTTT. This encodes CASSLHQDRNTEAFF.

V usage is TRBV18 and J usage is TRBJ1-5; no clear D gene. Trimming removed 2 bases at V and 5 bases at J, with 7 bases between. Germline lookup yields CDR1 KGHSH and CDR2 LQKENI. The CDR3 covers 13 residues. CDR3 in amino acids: CASSPEQDQPQHF. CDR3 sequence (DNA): TGTGCCAGCTCACCAGAGCAAGATCAGCCCCAGCATTTT.

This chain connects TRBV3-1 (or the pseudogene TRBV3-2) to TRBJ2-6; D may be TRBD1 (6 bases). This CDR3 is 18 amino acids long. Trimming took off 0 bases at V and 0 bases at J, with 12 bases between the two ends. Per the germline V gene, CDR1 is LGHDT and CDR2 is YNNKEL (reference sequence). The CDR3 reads CASSQEYVGASGANVLTF. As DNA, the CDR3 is TGTGCCAGCAGCCAAGAATACGTGGGGGCCTCTGGGGCCAACGTCCTGACTTTC.

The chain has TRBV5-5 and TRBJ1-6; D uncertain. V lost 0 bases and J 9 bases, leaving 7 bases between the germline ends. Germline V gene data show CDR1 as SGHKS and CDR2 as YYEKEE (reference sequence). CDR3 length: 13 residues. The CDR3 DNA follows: TGTGCCAGCAGCTTGGGGGGAGGTTCACCCCTCCACTTT. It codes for CASSLGGGSPLHF.

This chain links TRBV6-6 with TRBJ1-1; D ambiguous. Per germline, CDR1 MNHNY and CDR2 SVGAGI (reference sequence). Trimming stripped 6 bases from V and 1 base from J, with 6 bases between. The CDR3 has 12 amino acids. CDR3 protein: CASSSGNTEAFF. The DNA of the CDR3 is TGTGCCAGCAGCTCCGGGAACACTGAAGCTTTCTTT.

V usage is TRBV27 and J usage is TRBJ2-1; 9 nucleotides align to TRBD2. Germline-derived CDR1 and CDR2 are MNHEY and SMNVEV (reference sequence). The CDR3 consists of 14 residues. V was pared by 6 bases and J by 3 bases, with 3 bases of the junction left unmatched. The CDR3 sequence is CASSERGDYNEQFF. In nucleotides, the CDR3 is TGTGCCAGCAGCGAGCGGGGGGACTACAATGAGCAGTTCTTC.

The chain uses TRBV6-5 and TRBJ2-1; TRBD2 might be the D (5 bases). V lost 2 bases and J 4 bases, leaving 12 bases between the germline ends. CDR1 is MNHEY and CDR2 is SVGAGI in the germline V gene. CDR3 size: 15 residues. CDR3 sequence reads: CASSYQRGLYNEQFF. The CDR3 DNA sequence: TGTGCCAGCAGTTACCAGCGCGGACTTTACAATGAGCAGTTCTTC.

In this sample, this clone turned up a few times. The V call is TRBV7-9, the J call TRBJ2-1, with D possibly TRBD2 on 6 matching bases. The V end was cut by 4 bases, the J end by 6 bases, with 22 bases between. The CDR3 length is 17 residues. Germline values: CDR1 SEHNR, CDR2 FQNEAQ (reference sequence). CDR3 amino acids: CASSSPNRDWKVNEQFF. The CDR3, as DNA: TGTGCCAGCAGCTCCCCGAACCGGGACTGGAAAGTCAATGAGCAGTTCTTC.

The chain's CDR3 is CASRLQGAGTDTQYF. The CDR3 DNA is TGTGCCAGCAGATTACAGGGGGCCGGCACAGATACGCAGTATTTT. This chain links TRBV6-5 with TRBJ2-3; TRBD1 aligns across 9 bases. Germline CDR1 and CDR2: MNHEY and SVGAGI. CDR3 length: 15 residues. V lost 6 bases, J lost 1 base, and 5 bases stayed unmatched.